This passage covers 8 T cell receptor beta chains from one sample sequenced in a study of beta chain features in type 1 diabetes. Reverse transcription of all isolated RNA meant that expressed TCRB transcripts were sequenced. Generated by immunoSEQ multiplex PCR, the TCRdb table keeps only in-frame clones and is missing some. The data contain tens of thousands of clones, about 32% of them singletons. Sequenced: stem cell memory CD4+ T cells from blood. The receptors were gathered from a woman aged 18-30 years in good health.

CDR3 DNA: TGCGCCAGCAGCCTAGGTGGACAGGGCAACGAGCAGTACTTC. This sequence encodes CASSLGGQGNEQYF. The chain is built from TRBV5-1 and TRBJ2-7; 8 bases are shared with TRBD1. The V and J ends lost 4 bases and 5 bases, in that order; junction bases with no gene match: 8. The CDR3 extends over 14 amino acids. Germline CDR1 SGHRS, CDR2 YFSETQ. The full variable domain, completed using reference TRBV5-1 and TRBJ2-7, is KAGVTQTPRYLIKTRGQQVTLSCSPISGHRSVSWYQQTPGQGLQFLFEYFSETQRNKGNFPGRFSGRQFSNSRSEMNVSTLELGDSALYLCASSLGGQGNEQYFGPGTRLTVT.

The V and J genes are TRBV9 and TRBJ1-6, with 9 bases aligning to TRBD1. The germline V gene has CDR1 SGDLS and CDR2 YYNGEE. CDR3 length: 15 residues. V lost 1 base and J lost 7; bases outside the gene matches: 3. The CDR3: CASSVKTGGNSPLHF. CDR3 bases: TGTGCCAGCAGCGTAAAAACAGGGGGCAATTCACCCCTCCACTTT.

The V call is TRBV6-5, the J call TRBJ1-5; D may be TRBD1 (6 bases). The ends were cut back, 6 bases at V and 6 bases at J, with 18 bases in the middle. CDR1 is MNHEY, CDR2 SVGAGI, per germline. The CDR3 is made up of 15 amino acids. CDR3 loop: CASSLQGLRGQPQHF. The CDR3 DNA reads TGTGCCAGCAGCCTACAGGGTCTTAGAGGTCAGCCCCAGCATTTT.

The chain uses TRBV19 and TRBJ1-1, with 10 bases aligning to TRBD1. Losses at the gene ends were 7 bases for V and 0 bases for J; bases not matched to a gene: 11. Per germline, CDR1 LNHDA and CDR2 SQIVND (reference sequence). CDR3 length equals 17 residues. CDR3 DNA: TGTGCCAGTATCCAGTTCCCGGACAGGGGGATGAACACTGAAGCTTTCTTT. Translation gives CASIQFPDRGMNTEAFF.

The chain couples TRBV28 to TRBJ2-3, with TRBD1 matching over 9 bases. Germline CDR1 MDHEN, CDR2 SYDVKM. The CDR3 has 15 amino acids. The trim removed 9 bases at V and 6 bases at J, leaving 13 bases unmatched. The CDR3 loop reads CASFPGQGRVDTQYF. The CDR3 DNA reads TGTGCCAGTTTTCCCGGACAGGGGCGAGTGGATACGCAGTATTTT.

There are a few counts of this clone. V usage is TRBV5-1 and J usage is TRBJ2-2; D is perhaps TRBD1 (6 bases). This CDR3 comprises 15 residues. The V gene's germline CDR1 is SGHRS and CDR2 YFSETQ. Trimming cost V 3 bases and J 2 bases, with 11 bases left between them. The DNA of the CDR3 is TGCGCCAGCAGCTATACGGACAGAAACACCGGGGAGCTGTTTTTT. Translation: CASSYTDRNTGELFF.

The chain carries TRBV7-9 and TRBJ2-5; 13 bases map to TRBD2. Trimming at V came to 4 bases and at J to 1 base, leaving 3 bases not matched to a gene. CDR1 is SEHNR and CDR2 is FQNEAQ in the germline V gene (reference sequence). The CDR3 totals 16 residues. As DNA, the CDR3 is TGTGCCAGCAGCTCGAGACTAGCGGGGGGCCAAGAGACCCAGTACTTC. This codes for CASSSRLAGGQETQYF.

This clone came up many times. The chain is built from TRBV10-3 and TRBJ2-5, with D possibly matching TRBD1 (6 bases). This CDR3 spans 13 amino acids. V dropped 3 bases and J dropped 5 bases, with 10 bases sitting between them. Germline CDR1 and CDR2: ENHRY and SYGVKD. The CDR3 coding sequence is TGTGCCATCAGTGAATGGACAGAGGAGACCCAGTACTTC. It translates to CAISEWTEETQYF.